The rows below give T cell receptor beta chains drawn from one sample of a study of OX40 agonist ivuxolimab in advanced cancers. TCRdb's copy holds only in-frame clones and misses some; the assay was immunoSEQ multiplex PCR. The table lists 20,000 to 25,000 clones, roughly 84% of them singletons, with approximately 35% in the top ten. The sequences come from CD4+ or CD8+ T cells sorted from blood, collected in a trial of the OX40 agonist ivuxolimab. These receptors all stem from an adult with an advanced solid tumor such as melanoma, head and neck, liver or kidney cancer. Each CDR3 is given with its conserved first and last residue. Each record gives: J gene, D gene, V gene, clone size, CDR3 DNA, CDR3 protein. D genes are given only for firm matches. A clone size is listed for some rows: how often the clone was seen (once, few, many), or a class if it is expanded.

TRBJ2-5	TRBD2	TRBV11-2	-	TGTGCCAGCAGCCCCGACCCCGGACTAGCGGGCCAAGAGACCCAGTACTTC	CASSPDPGLAGQETQYF
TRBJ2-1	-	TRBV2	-	TGTGCCAGCAGTGCGGGGGACTCCATATACAATGAGCAGTTCTTC	CASSAGDSIYNEQFF
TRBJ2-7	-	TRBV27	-	TGTGCCAGCAGTGAGAGCTCCTACGAGCAGTACTTC	CASSESSYEQYF
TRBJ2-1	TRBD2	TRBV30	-	TGTGCCTGGAGCGTACTAGCGGGAGATGAGGCGCAGTTCTTC	CAWSVLAGDEAQFF
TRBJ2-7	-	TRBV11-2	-	TGTGCCAGCAGCCTACCTTCAGGCGGACTCTACGAGCAGTACTTC	CASSLPSGGLYEQYF
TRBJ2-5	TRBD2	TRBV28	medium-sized	TGTGCCAGCAGTGCCGGGACTAGCGGGAAGAAGACCCAGTACTTC	CASSAGTSGKKTQYF
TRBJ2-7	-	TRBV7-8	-	TGTGCCAGCAGCTTATCGCCCCAAGGCGTTCAGGCCTACGAGCAGTACTTC	CASSLSPQGVQAYEQYF
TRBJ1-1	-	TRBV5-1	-	TGCGCCAGCAGCCAAGCCCCGAGGACTGAAGCTTTCTTT	CASSQAPRTEAFF
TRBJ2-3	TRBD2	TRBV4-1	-	TGCGCCAGCAGCCAAGAACTCGGGGGGGCAGATACGCAGTATTTT	CASSQELGGADTQYF
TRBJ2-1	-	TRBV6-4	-	TGTGCCAGCAGTGACGTGGGAGTGTCCTACAATGAGCAGTTCTTC	CASSDVGVSYNEQFF
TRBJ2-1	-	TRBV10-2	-	TGCGCCAGCAGTGATAGTAATGAGCAGTTCTTC	CASSDSNEQFF
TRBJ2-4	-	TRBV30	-	TGTGCCTGGAGCGAGGGGGGCATTCAGTACTTC	CAWSEGGIQYF
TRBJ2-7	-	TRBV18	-	TGTGCCAGCTCACCATCGGGGGCCCCCCTCTACGAGCAGTACTTC	CASSPSGAPLYEQYF
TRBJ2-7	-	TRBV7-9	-	TGTGCCAGCAGCCCCGCTATGGGCTCCTACGAGCAGTACTTC	CASSPAMGSYEQYF
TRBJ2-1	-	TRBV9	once	TGTGCCAGCAGCGACCTTGGTACAGTCTACAATGAGCAGTTCTTC	CASSDLGTVYNEQFF
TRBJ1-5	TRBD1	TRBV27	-	TGTGCCAGCAGCCCCTGGGGACAGATAAATAGCAATCAGCCCCAGCATTTT	CASSPWGQINSNQPQHF
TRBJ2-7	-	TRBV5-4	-	TGTGCCAGCAGCAACACGGGACAAAACTACGAGCAGTACTTC	CASSNTGQNYEQYF
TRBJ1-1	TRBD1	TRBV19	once	TGTGCCAGTAGTCCTTCCCCGGGACAGGGGCTTTTTGTTGAAGCTTTCTTT	CASSPSPGQGLFVEAFF
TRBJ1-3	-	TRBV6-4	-	TGTGCCAGCAGTGGAAACACCATATATTTT	CASSGNTIYF
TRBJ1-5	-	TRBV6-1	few	TGTGCCAGCAGTGAAGCGCATGATCCTGTGGCTCCCCAGCATTTT	CASSEAHDPVAPQHF
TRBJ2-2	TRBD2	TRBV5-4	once	TGTGCCAGCAGCCCGACACCGGGACTAGCGGGAGCGGTAATGGGCGGGGAGCTGTTTTTT	CASSPTPGLAGAVMGGELFF
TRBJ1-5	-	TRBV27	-	TGTGCCAGCAGTCCAGTGGGTCAGCCCCAGCATTTT	CASSPVGQPQHF
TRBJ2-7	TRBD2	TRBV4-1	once	TGCGCCAGCAGCCAAGAGACTAGCGGGATTCAGGAGCAGTACTTC	CASSQETSGIQEQYF
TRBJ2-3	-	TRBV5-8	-	TGTGCCAGCAGCTTGGGAACAGGGTCAGATACGCAGTATTTT	CASSLGTGSDTQYF
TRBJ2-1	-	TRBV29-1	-	TGCAGCGTTGAAGACTACAATGAGCAGTTCTTC	CSVEDYNEQFF
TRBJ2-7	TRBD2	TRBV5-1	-	TGCGCCAGCAGCACCGGTCGCCGACTAGCGGGAGGGTACGAGCAGTACTTC	CASSTGRRLAGGYEQYF
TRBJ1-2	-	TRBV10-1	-	TGCGCCAGCACCGACCGACCCCGTTCCAGGGGTGGCAGCTATGGCTACACCTTC	CASTDRPRSRGGSYGYTF